This T cell receptor (beta chain) was profiled in a study of cytomegalovirus exposure and HLA in healthy donors (dated by TCRdb to about 2017). Describing the broader study: According to an earlier analysis of a few hundred of the donors, about 179 million T cells yielded 117 million unique TCR beta sequences and about 300 Gb of sequence data. An early release covering just under 650 HLA-typed donors comprised 250 to 350 gigabases of sequencing data and some 79 million unique TCR sequences. Among the roughly 400 genotyped donors, approximately 82% belonged to the genetic ancestry cluster associated with self-reported Caucasian donors. The study was designed to test whether signatures of past pathogen exposure could be identified by cataloging public T cell receptors. The study profiled the T cell repertoires of approximately 700 subjects by immunosequencing and related them to cytomegalovirus serostatus. Along with the roughly 700-subject first cohort, a separate validation cohort of around 120 different subjects was used. The study combined high-throughput TCR immunosequencing, statistical association of individual TCRs with disease status, and machine learning to predict cytomegalovirus infection status. To study patterns of TCR occurrence, a later analysis re-analyzed previously published TCR beta repertoires from hundreds of donors and added high-resolution HLA genotyping. Rather than drawing on any new phenotypic data, the later analysis identified candidate immune exposures from TCR beta sequences and the way those sequences occurred across donors. To decide whether each TCR beta V gene segment behaved as functional or pseudogenic, an earlier analysis of some 600 of the donors relied on high-throughput TCR beta sequencing. Donor age, sex, ethnicity and CMV serostatus were compiled together with the repertoire data. A later genetic analysis used genome-wide SNP genotypes for about three fifths of the 666 donors, treating that subset as a discovery cohort. All discovery cohort repertoires had been generated using a single sequencing platform. HLA typing covered class I and class II loci at four-digit resolution. The number of typed donors differed by locus: about 629-630 for A, B, C, DRB1 and DQB1; 500 to 550 for DQA1; over 600 for DPA1; and about 450 for DPB1. A few DR-DQ haplotypes were treated as single units for association and clustering because of strong linkage in the cohort. Among several hundred genotyped donors of the cohort, an average of approximately 240,000 unique TCR beta nucleotide sequences was sequenced per donor, of which approximately 19% were non-productive.

In total, roughly 670 healthy bone marrow donors made up the cohort. Cohort members were all nominally healthy when sampled, although unrecorded immune exposures were likely present. The donor tested CMV seropositive and was one of the 289 seropositive cohort members. A peripheral blood sample was provided by each donor, and peripheral blood mononuclear cells were used for TCR beta sequencing. The Qiagen DNeasy Blood Extraction Kit was used to extract genomic DNA from the blood cell samples. Study-wide findings and limitations: At a false discovery rate of 0.05, a later analysis linked 16,951 TCR beta sequences to specific HLA alleles. A later analysis reported that several top co-occurrence clusters appeared linked to parvovirus B19, influenza, CMV and Epstein-Barr virus. According to a later analysis, most CMV-associated TCR beta chains appeared to be HLA-restricted, and the HLA associations seemed to be driven largely by CMV exposure. In both the original and validation cohorts, the classifier was reported to diagnose cytomegalovirus status with high specificity and sensitivity. Because some donors lacked HLA typing at each locus, the association tests relied only on the typed subset. Because counts were too low, seventeen rarely observed V segments, including chromosome 9 orphons, were excluded from the earlier analysis of several hundred of the donors. Because the 87-base-pair reads could not distinguish some IMGT-functional V segments, including TRBV6-2 and TRBV6-3, those segments were excluded. The study listed 164 TCR beta chains as associated with cytomegalovirus. A further reported finding was that TCR beta sequences accurately predicted the HLA-A and HLA-B alleles for most subjects in the first cohort. According to a later genetic analysis, donors in an Asian-associated ancestry cluster had fewer N-insertions in productive TCRs than the approximately 650-donor mean. The authors suggested that the approach could potentially be generalized to other disease states and immunological phenotypes. A cluster of highly shared sequence variants was judged likely to represent a technical artifact of the sequencing pipeline. In vitro tests confirmed that a few of the cytomegalovirus-associated TCR beta chains recognize cytomegalovirus antigens. Immune exposure information for the cohort was limited to CMV serostatus. Presence/absence analyses assumed roughly uniform sequencing depth across donors, an assumption that may not hold. Correlated functional status among segregating V segments might be attributable to linkage disequilibrium, but an unknown experimental factor could not be ruled out. A later analysis found that HLA-associated TCR beta chains were more clonally expanded and had lower generation probabilities than equally common non-associated chains. Strong co-occurrence of HLA alleles, especially DR and DQ, made assigning TCR associations to individual alleles difficult. In a later analysis, TCR association rates were found to vary across HLA loci, with the most associated TCRs seen for DRB1 alleles and the fewest for HLA-C alleles. In an earlier analysis of a few hundred of the donors, most TCR beta V segments were observed in productive rearrangements about 87% or about 30% of the time, broadly matching IMGT annotations. Only TCR beta chains were sequenced in this cohort, and the absence of alpha or paired-chain data limited detectable features. Most TCR sequences were observed very rarely across donors, whereas some public TCRs were present in many individuals. In a later genetic analysis, a missense DCLRE1C variant was associated with V-gene and J-gene trimming of TCR beta chains, and the association was replicated in an independent cohort.

The CDR3, from cysteine to phenylalanine, totals 18 residues. The CDR3 DNA has 54 bases and is translated from base 1. Between the V and J ends, shortened by 9 bases and 4 bases respectively, the junction contains 30 bases. The library was generated by the immunoSEQ multiplex PCR assay. The multiplex PCR relied on a mix of 60 forward primers for TCR Vbeta segments and 13 reverse primers for TCR Jbeta segments. The CDR3 region of rearranged TCR beta genes was amplified from genomic DNA by a multiplex PCR assay. Amplified TCR beta libraries were sequenced as 87-base-pair reads on the Illumina HiSeq System. Regarding the original processing steps: A later analysis counted about 80 million unique TCR beta chains across the 640 or so repertoires, and some 12 million of these chains were shared by at least two donors. Raw reads were error-corrected and collapsed into unique sequences with a nearest-neighbor algorithm that merged closely related sequences to remove PCR and sequencing errors. CDR3 sequences were aligned to IMGT reference sequences to assign V, D and J gene segments. For a sequence to be retained, a match of at least six nucleotides to both a V gene segment and a J gene segment was required. A rearrangement was called productive if the CDR3 had no stop codons and remained in frame with V and J, and every other rearrangement was called non-productive. CDR3 was defined according to IMGT convention as the region running from the second conserved V-encoded cysteine to the conserved J-encoded phenylalanine. The earlier analysis of about 530 of the donors excluded any sequence lacking an unambiguous match to a single V gene segment. In an earlier analysis of about 590 of the donors, a V segment was called functional when productive rearrangements were above 56.7%, and segregating when the standard deviation between donors exceeded 5%. A statistical classification framework was built to diagnose cytomegalovirus status from the catalog of TCR beta chain sequences. V and J gene assignment, in a later analysis, came from comparing TCR nucleotide sequences with IMGT/GENE-DB human TR gene sequences. A later analysis assigned CDR3 sequences and most-parsimonious VDJ recombination scenarios with the TCRdist pipeline. In a later analysis, every TCR beta chain was defined by the combination of its CDR3 amino acid sequence and its V-gene family, and reads without a unique V-gene family were dropped. As a way to deal with suspected cross-contamination and a sequencing artifact, a later analysis dropped more than 500 nucleotide sequences that were highly shared and had low generation probability. For each public chain, a later analysis derived a clonal expansion index from normalized ranks of inferred template counts within each repertoire. In a later analysis, generation probabilities were computed with a VDJ recombination model fitted to out-of-frame rearrangements, and the resulting probabilities were checked against IGoR. Hypergeometric tests were used in a later analysis to score TCR-TCR, TCR-HLA and TCR-CMV co-occurrence, with a repertoire-size bias correction applied to the TCR pairs. False discovery rates were estimated in a later analysis by permuting HLA or CMV assignments 20 times. In a later analysis, co-occurring TCRs were grouped using DBSCAN, with TCRdist sequence similarity added in when clustering inside HLA-allele-positive subsets. For co-occurrence clustering, repertoires with fewer than 30,000 or more than 120,000 public chains were excluded, along with about five repertoires with anomalous nucleotide sharing. TCRdb's version of the immuneACCESS table is confined to in-frame rearrangements and falls short of the full clone set. An unresolved V gene accounts for under half of the shortfall where checked; the remainder is of unknown origin. V and J calls and clone size are copied from that table; D and trimming were computed from the DNA. The sample profile shows some 130,000 clones; 75% to 80% of them were found once. The ten largest clones capture around 3% of the sample.

As regards this clone: Its antigen target is currently unknown. No base-level quality is on record; no much larger clone is a single base apart.

The rearranged chain carries TRBV6-7 and TRBJ1-2, and TRBD1 may be the D gene, going by 6 matching bases. TRBV6-7 qualifies as an ORF whose function is uncertain. The receptor was derived from a woman aged 25 to 39 in good health and CMV-seropositive. Sequenced input: PBMCs. The sequenced DNA: TGTGCCAGAGAAGGACCGGGACTAAGGGGGGGTAGCTTCTATGGCTACACCTTC. This yields the protein CAREGPGLRGGSFYGYTF.